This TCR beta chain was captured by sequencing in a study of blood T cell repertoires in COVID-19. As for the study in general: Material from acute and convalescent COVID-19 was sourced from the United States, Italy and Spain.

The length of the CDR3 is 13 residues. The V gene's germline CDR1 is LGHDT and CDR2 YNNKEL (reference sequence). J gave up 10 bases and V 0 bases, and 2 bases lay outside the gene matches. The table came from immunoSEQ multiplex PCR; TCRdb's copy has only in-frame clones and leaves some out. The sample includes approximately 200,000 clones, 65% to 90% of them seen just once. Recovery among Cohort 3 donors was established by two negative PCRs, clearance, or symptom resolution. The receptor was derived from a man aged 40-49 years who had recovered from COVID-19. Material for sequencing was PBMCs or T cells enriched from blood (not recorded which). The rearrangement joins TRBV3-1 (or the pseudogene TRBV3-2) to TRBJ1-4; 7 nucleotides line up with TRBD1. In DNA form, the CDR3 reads TGTGCCAGCAGCCAAGACGACAGGGCAAAACTGTTTTTT. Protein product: CASSQDDRAKLFF.